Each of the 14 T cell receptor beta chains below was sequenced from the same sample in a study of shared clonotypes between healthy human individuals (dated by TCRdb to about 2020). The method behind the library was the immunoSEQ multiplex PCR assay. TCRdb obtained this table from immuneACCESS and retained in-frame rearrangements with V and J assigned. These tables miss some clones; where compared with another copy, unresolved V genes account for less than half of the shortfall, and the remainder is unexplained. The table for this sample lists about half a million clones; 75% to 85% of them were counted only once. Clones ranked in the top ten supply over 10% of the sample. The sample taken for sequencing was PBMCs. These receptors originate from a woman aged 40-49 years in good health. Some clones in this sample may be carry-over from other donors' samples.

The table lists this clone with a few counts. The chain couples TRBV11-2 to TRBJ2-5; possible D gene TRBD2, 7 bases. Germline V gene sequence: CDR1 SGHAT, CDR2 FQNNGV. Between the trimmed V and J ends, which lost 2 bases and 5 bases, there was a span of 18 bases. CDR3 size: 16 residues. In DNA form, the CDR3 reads TGTGCCAGCAGCTTACTTCGGGGGGCAAATTACGAGACCCAGTACTTC. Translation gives CASSLLRGANYETQYF.

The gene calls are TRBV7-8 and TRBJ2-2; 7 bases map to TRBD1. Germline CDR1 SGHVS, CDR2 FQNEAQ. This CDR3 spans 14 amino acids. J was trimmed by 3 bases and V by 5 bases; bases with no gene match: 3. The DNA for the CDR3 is TGTGCCAGCAGCAGGGACAGCCACACCGGGGAGCTGTTTTTT. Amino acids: CASSRDSHTGELFF.

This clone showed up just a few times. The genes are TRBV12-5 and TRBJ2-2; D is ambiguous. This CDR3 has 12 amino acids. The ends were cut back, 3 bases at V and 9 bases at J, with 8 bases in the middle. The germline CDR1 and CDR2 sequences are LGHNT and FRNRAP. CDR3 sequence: CASGLDNRELFF. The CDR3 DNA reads TGTGCTAGTGGTTTAGATAACAGGGAGCTGTTTTTT.

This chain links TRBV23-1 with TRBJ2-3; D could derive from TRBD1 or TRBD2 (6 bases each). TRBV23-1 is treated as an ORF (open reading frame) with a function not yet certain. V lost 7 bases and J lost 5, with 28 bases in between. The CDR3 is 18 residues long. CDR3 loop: CASISITAGGGEGDTQYF. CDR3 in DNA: TGCGCCAGCATTTCAATAACCGCAGGAGGGGGTGAAGGAGATACGCAGTATTTT.

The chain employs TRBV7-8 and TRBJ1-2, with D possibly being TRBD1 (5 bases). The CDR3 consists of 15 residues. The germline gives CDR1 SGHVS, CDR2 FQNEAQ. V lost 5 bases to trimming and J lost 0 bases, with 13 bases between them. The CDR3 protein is CASSPRDPSNYGYTF. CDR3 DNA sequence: TGTGCCAGCAGCCCACGGGACCCCTCTAACTATGGCTACACCTTC.

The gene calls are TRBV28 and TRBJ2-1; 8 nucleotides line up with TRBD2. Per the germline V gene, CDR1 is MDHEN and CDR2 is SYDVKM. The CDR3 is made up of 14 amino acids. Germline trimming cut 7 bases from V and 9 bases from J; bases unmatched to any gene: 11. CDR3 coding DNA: TGTGCCAGCAATGGTAGCGGGAAGGTGGGTGAGCAGTTCTTC. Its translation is CASNGSGKVGEQFF.

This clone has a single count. CDR3 in DNA: TGTGCCAGTAGTATAGATCGGATACAGGAGCAGTTCTTC. It encodes CASSIDRIQEQFF. V and J are TRBV19 and TRBJ2-1; D uncertain. CDR3 length: 13 residues. Germline lookup yields CDR1 LNHDA and CDR2 SQIVND (reference sequence). V was pared by 0 bases and J by 10 bases, with 10 bases between. Full variable domain (missing parts from reference TRBV19 and TRBJ2-1): DGGITQSPKYLFRKEGQNVTLSCEQNLNHDAMYWYRQDPGQGLRLIYYSQIVNDFQKGDIAEGYSVSREKKESFPLTVTSAQKNPTAFYLCASSIDRIQEQFFGPGTRLTVL.

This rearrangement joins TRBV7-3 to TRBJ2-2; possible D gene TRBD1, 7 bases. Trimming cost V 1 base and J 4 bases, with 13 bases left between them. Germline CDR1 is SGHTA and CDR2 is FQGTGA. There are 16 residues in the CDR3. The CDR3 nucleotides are TGTGCCAGCAGCTTAAGTCGACAGGGAGGCACCGGGGAGCTGTTTTTT. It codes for CASSLSRQGGTGELFF.

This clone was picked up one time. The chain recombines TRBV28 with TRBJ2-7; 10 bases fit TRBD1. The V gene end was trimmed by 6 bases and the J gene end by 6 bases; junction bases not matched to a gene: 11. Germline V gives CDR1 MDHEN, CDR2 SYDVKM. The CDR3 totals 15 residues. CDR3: CASRRRQGALGEQYF. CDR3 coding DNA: TGTGCCAGCAGGCGCAGACAGGGGGCGTTGGGCGAGCAGTACTTC.

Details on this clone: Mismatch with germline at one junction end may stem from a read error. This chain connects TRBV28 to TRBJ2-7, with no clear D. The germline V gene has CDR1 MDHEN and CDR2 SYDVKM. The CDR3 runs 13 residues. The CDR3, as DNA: TGTGCCATCCGACCCCCTGTAGCCTACGAGCAGTGCTTC. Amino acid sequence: CAIRPPVAYEQCF.

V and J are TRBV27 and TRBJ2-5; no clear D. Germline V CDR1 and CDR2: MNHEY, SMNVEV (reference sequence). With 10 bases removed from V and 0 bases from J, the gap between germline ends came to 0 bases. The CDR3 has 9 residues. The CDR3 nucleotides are TGTGCCAACCAAGAGACCCAGTACTTC. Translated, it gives CANQETQYF.

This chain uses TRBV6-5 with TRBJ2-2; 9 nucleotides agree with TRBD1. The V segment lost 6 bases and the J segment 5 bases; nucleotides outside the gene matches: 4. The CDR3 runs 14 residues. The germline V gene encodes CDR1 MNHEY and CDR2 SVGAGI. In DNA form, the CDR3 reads TGTGCCAGCAGCCCGGGGACAGGGACCGGGGAGCTGTTTTTT. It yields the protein CASSPGTGTGELFF.

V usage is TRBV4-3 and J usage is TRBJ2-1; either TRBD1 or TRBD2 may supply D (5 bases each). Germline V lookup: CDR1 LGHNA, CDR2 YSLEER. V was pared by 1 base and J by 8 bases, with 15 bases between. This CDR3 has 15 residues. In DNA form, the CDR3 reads TGCGCCAGCAGCCAAGGCCGGGACCCACTCCATGAGCAGTTCTTC. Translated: CASSQGRDPLHEQFF.

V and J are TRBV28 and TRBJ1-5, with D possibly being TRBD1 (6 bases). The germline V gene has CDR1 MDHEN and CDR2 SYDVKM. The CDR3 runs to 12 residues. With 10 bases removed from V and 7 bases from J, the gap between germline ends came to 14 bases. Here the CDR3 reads CATRTVRQPQHF. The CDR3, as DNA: TGTGCCACTCGGACAGTTAGACAGCCCCAGCATTTT.